This TCR beta chain emerged from a study of CD8 T cells in Susac syndrome. V lost 5 bases and J lost 0, with 1 base in between. This CDR3 contains 11 residues. The V gene's germline CDR1 is LGHDT and CDR2 YNNKEL (reference sequence). RNA was extracted with the RNeasy kit, and a quantity of roughly 0.5 to 1 ug was reverse transcribed using random hexamers. TCRdb itself ran the immunoSEQ multiplex PCR reads through MiXCR, one entry per CDR3 protein. The sample yields 150,000 to 200,000 distinct CDR3 sequences, around 94% seen once. This clonotype has just a few counts. Sequencing was carried out using CD4+ T cells from PBMCs. This clonotype originated in a human donor in good health. This sequence joins TRBV3-1 and TRBJ1-1; D unresolved. The DNA of the CDR3 is TGTGCCAGCAGCTTGAACACTGAAGCTTTCTTT. This sequence encodes CASSLNTEAFF.